This T cell receptor (beta chain) comes out of a study of T-cell reconstitution after alpha-beta-depleted transplantation in children (dated by TCRdb to 2016 to 2017). A note on the overall study: Using TCR repertoire profiling, the study quantitatively followed how T-cell immune reconstitution unfolded in children after TCRalphabeta/CD19-depleted allogeneic hematopoietic cell transplantation.

Looking up the germline V gene yields CDR1 SQVTM and CDR2 ANQGSEA. Trimming removed 0 bases from V and 2 bases from J, leaving 14 bases between the germline ends. From its cysteine to its phenylalanine, the CDR3 spans 16 amino acids. Only the CDR3 DNA stays, 48 bases, in frame from base 1. The library came from PCR. TCRdb records Illumina HiSeq 2500 as the sequencer. To normalize quantification of the TCRbeta repertoire, the TCR libraries were built with molecular barcoding that relied on unique molecular identifiers. Starting from the raw public reads, TCRdb applied fastp trimming at Q25, assembled clones with MiXCR and retained in-frame beta chains. Rows are unified per CDR3 protein, each entry keeping the most common DNA and genes. For this sample the table gives some 300,000 distinct CDR3 sequences, of which around 7.3% were detected only once. Approximately 9% of the sample is taken by the ten largest.

Study-wide conclusions, independent of this receptor: Over subsequent months, a decline in hyperexpanded clone frequencies was noted, and after one year, T-cell counts and TCRbeta diversity were mostly ascribed to newly produced T cells. The high TCRbeta diversity at day 60 in some patients was ascribed to recipient T cells and intrathymic progenitors that had survived conditioning. The apparently early alphabetaT-cell count recovery about two months after transplant was reportedly dependent on only several hundred rapidly expanded clones derived from non-depleted graft cells.

The sample's treatment or condition, from its label and the paper: allogeneic hematopoietic cell transplantation with graft depleted of TCRalphabeta T cells and CD19 B cells. TCRalphabeta/CD19-depleted allogeneic hematopoietic cell grafts were given to the transplant recipients, all of whom were children. This clonotype was observed many times. Its antigen is unknown. Base qualities are not provided; no much larger clone lies one nucleotide away. The rearrangement combines TRBV29-1 with TRBJ2-1, and TRBD2 may be the D gene, going by 6 matching bases. The clonotype was recovered from a female patient between 2 and 15 years old who had a stem cell transplant for Fanconi anemia, so the T cells may come from the graft donor. The specimen was peripheral blood, collected 360 days after TCRalphabeta/CD19-depleted stem cell transplant. CDR3 region: CSVEDTTSRPYNEQFF. In nucleotide form, the sequence is TGCAGCGTTGAAGATACAACTAGCCGACCCTACAATGAGCAGTTCTTC.